The text below deals with one T cell receptor beta chain. Its antigen is as yet unknown. The CDR3 consists of 14 residues. V shed 3 bases and J shed 2 bases, with 10 bases lying between them. Germline loops: CDR1 SEHNR, CDR2 FQNEAQ (reference sequence). The table came from immunoSEQ multiplex PCR; TCRdb's copy has only in-frame clones and leaves some out. The sample comprises about 97,000 clones, over 75% of which are singletons, and about 2.8% rests with the top ten. This record comes from a study of T cell responses to AZD1222 COVID-19 vaccine. Findings of the study overall: Reportedly, close to half of spike-specific TCRs are directed against unmutated variant regions. Donors, mostly white British, included more females; clonal diversity was possibly underestimated. Spike-specific TCR depth and breadth grew after two AZD1222 doses. Dominant CD4 TCR responses targeted spike regions 160-218 and 743-854.

The specimen comprised peripheral blood, sampled on day 0 of AZD1222 vaccination. The V and J genes are TRBV7-9 and TRBJ2-5, with D tentatively TRBD1 (6 bases). This clonotype was sampled from an adult in good health. This CDR3 is CASSLTGPQETQYF. In DNA, the CDR3 is TGTGCCAGCAGCTTGACAGGTCCTCAAGAGACCCAGTACTTC.